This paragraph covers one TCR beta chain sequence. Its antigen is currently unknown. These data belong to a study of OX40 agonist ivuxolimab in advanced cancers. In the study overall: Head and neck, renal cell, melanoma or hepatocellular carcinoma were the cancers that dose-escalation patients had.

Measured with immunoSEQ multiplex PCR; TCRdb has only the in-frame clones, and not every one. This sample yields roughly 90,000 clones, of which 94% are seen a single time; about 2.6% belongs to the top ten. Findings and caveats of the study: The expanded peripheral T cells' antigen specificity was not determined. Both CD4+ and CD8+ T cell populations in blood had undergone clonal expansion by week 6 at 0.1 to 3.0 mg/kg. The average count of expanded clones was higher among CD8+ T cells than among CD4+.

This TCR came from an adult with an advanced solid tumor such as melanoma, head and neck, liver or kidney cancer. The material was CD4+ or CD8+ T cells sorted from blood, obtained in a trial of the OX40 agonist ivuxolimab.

The CDR3 DNA reads TGTGCCAGCAGCCTTCATTTCAATGAGCAGTTCTTC. Amino acids: CASSLHFNEQFF. V gene TRBV7-9 combines with J gene TRBJ2-1, with no clear D. The CDR3 is 12 amino acids. The germline V gene has CDR1 SEHNR and CDR2 FQNEAQ (reference sequence). V was shortened by 5 bases and J by 6 bases, with 8 bases between the two germline ends.